One sample yielded the 11 T cell receptor beta chains listed below, sequenced in a study of OX40 agonist ivuxolimab in advanced cancers. The method behind the library was the immunoSEQ multiplex PCR assay. In TCRdb, the immuneACCESS table is reduced to in-frame sequences with V and J assigned. These tables do not hold every clone; where another copy was compared, an unresolved V gene accounts for under half, and the others remain unexplained. In this sample the table shows around 60,000 clones, roughly 90% of which occur a single time. 15% to 20% of the sample rests with the top ten. Sequencing was performed on CD4+ or CD8+ T cells sorted from blood, taken in a trial of the OX40 agonist ivuxolimab. These TCRs come from an adult with an advanced solid tumor such as melanoma, head and neck, liver or kidney cancer.

The chain recombines TRBV5-6 with TRBJ2-1; TRBD2 agrees at 13 bases. CDR1 and CDR2 (germline): SGHDT, YYEEEE. V shed 4 bases, J shed 8 bases, and the junction held 9 bases outside the gene matches. The CDR3 is 16 residues long. The CDR3 nucleotides are TGTGCCAGCAGCCCCCGGACTAGCGGGAGTATCCATGAGCAGTTCTTC. As protein: CASSPRTSGSIHEQFF.

V is TRBV6-5 and J is TRBJ2-5, with D uncertain. Germline CDR1 is MNHEY and CDR2 is SVGAGI. The CDR3 has 12 residues. V was cut by 6 bases and J by 0 bases, with 5 bases left in between. CDR3 sequence reads: CASRGNQETQYF. The CDR3 DNA sequence: TGTGCCAGCAGAGGCAACCAAGAGACCCAGTACTTC.

J is TRBJ2-7 and V is TRBV7-2; possible D gene TRBD2, 6 bases. Germline values: CDR1 SGHTA, CDR2 FQGNSA. The CDR3 extends over 15 amino acids. Trimming pared 1 base from V and 2 bases from J, leaving 12 bases between. The CDR3 region is CASSLGGTDPYEQYF. CDR3 bases: TGTGCCAGCAGCTTAGGCGGGACGGACCCCTACGAGCAGTACTTC.

The chain combines TRBV5-1 with TRBJ1-4, with D uncertain. The germline V gene has CDR1 SGHRS and CDR2 YFSETQ. The CDR3 is 13 residues long. V was shortened by 2 bases and J by 8 bases, with 10 bases between the two germline ends. The chain's CDR3 is CASSFDGEEKLFF. CDR3 in DNA: TGCGCCAGCAGCTTTGACGGGGAGGAAAAACTGTTTTTT.

The V and J genes are TRBV7-9 and TRBJ1-1; D gene ambiguous. This CDR3 has 17 amino acids. V gave up 5 bases and J gave up 1 base, with 20 bases separating them. CDR1 is SEHNR and CDR2 is FQNEAQ in the germline V gene (reference sequence). The CDR3 bases are TGTGCCAGCAGCCCCGCAGGTTGGACGACGGGGAACACTGAAGCTTTCTTT. This encodes CASSPAGWTTGNTEAFF.

This rearrangement joins TRBV5-1 to TRBJ2-3; perhaps TRBD2 as D (6 bases). The CDR3 loop spans 16 amino acids. V was clipped by 2 bases and J by 1 base, with 14 bases between them. The V gene's germline CDR1 is SGHRS and CDR2 YFSETQ. The DNA for the CDR3 is TGCGCCAGCAGCTTCCCCGGGAGACAAGGCACAGATACGCAGTATTTT. Its translation is CASSFPGRQGTDTQYF.

The J gene is TRBJ1-1, the V gene TRBV27, with unresolved D. This CDR3 spans 13 amino acids. CDR1 and CDR2 (germline): MNHEY, SMNVEV (reference sequence). Trimming cost V 4 bases and J 1 base, with 7 bases left between them. Here the CDR3 DNA reads TGTGCCAGCAGTTCAGCAGGGAACACTGAAGCTTTCTTT. Its translation is CASSSAGNTEAFF.

The V and J genes are TRBV5-6 and TRBJ1-2, with D tentatively TRBD1 (5 bases). The CDR3 spans 14 residues. The germline V gene has CDR1 SGHDT and CDR2 YYEEEE. With 6 bases removed from V and 5 bases from J, the gap between germline ends came to 17 bases. The CDR3 here is CASNVDRSGYGYTF. The DNA for the CDR3 is TGTGCCAGCAACGTTGACAGATCCGGTTATGGCTACACCTTC.

The J gene is TRBJ2-1, the V gene TRBV6-5; TRBD1 aligns across 7 bases. CDR3 length: 14 amino acids. Per the germline V gene, CDR1 is MNHEY and CDR2 is SVGAGI. V trimming: 7 bases; J trimming: 0 bases; junction bases outside the gene matches: 3. This CDR3 is CASKAGGSYNEQFF. The CDR3 DNA reads as TGTGCCAGCAAAGCAGGGGGCTCCTACAATGAGCAGTTCTTC.

This chain joins TRBV29-1 and TRBJ2-2; no clear D gene. CDR3 size: 13 residues. Germline V gene data show CDR1 as SQVTM and CDR2 as ANQGSEA. Trimming removed 4 bases at V and 1 base at J, with 7 bases between. The DNA for the CDR3 is TGCAGCGTTGTATCAGGGAACACCGGGGAGCTGTTTTTT. Its translation: CSVVSGNTGELFF.

The chain recombines TRBV19 with TRBJ2-7; the D gene is possibly TRBD1 (6 bases). CDR1 is LNHDA, CDR2 SQIVND, per germline (reference sequence). V gave up 1 base and J gave up 4 bases, with 14 bases separating them. CDR3 length: 15 residues. CDR3 loop: CASSIAGRGVYEQYF. CDR3 coding DNA: TGTGCCAGTAGTATAGCGGGCAGGGGTGTGTACGAGCAGTACTTC.